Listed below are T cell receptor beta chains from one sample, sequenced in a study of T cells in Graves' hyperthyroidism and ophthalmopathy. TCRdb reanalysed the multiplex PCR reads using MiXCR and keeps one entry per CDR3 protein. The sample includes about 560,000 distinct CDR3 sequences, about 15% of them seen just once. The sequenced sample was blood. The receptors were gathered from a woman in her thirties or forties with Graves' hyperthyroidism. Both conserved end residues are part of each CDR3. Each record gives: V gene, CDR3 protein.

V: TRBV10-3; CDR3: CAISEGANNQPQHF
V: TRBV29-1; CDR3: CSVGYRVGVAGGPDEQFF
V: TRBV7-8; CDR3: CASSLVLAGVGGSSYNEQFF
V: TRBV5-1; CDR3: CASSTGRADYGYTF
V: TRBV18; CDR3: CASSPTVAGELFF
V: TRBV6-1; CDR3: CASSLRESAYEQYF
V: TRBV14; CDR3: CASSSRQGDWASGSFLNEQFF
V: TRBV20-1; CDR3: CSAGQRGYTF
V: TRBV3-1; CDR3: CASSHDKISGSNEQFF
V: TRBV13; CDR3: CASSYGGSQETQYF
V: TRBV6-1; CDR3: CASSSDRTKAFF
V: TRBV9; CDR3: CASSVAEDAGTGELFF
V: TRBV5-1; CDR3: CASSLARNSPLHF
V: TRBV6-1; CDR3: CASSAGQGNQPQHF
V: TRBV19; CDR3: CASGPLAETYNEQFF
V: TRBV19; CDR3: CASSIRYTNTGELFF
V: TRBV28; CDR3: CASSMGGGRAMQTGELFF
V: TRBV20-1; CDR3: CSAREETSGRASEQFF
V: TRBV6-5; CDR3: CASSWGGSGNYGYTF
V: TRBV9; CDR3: CASSPALTVTGELFF
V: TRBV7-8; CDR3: CASSPGTTLHTDTQYF
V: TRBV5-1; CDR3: CASSSVWGNEQFF
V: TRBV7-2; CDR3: CASSLSGGPYEQYF
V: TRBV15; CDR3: CATSDRTGGLVGYTF
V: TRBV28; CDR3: CASKTGGKAEAFF
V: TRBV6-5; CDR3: CASSYTGTGVQPQHF
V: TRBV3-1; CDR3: CASSLRTGHNYNEQFF
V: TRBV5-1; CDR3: CASSPGTVGYTF
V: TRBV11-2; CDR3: CASSLVRGRAEAFF
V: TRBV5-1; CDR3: CASSRTSGSYEQYF
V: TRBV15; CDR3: CATSHERDHEQYF
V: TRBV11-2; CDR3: CASSLVRWKEGDSTDTQYF
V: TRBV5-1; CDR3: CASRWGSEEKLFF
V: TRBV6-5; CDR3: CASSYSNSGTGTYEQYF
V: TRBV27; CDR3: CASSLLPGASRETQYF
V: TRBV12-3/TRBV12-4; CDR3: CASSLIPVGQANYGYTF
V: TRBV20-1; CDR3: CSASQLQETQYF
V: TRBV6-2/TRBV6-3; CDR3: CASSSQFRAGYTF
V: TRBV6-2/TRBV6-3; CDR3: CASRSEFEAFF
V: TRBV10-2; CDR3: CASGTGAQETQYF
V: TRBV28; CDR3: CASSLRTSGRSSYNEQFF
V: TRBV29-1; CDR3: CSVEGTSSSYNEQFF
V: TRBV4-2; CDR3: CASSPTGQSNTQYF
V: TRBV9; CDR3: CASSVATHTHSSYNEQFF
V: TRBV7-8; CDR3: CASSLVGPTEAFF
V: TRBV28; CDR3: CASSLDGPYEQYF
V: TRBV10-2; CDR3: CASRRDRGENSPLHF
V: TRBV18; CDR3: CASSTRTEVAYEQYF
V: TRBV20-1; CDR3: CSADWGSRNTEAFF
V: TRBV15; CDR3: CATSRELPGRFATNEKLFF
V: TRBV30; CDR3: CAWSYPGTSGRWDTQYF
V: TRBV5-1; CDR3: CASSSAATNEKLFF
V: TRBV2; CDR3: CASSSTPKETQYF
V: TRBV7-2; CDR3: CASSFHLWGQGAITGELFF
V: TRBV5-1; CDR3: CASSGTGDTEAFF
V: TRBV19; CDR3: CASNPPSGSGTGELFF
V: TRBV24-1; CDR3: CATSDSSYGYTF
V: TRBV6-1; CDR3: CASSLGGEEAFF
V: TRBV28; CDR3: CASSPSGWKLFF